The clone carrying this T cell receptor (beta chain) has just a few counts. RNA transcripts provided the source from which TCR beta CDR3 regions were amplified. In the first-round RT-PCR of the TCR CDR3, the HTBI primer set was used. TCRdb re-called the multiplex PCR reads through MiXCR, storing one row per CDR3 protein. The sample holds more than 350,000 distinct CDR3 sequences, under 15% seen once. This entry is derived from a study of T cells in Graves' hyperthyroidism and ophthalmopathy. Across the study: Before any treatment, at initial diagnosis, peripheral blood was collected.

Deletions cut 0 bases from V and 5 bases from J, with 15 bases between. This CDR3 is 16 amino acids long. CDR1 and CDR2 from the germline V gene are SGHRS and YFSETQ. J is TRBJ2-1 and V is TRBV5-1; D possibly corresponds to TRBD2 (6 bases). The material sequenced was blood. The sequence came from a woman in her twenties or thirties with Graves' hyperthyroidism. CDR3 in DNA: TGCGCCAGCAGCTTGGGTGGCCAGCGGGTCCACAATGAGCAGTTCTTC. Translating it yields CASSLGGQRVHNEQFF.